This T cell receptor beta chain emerged from a study of naive and memory T cell subsets. From the second PCR step, alpha and beta chains were amplified apart. Cells stained for CD3, CD4, CD8, CD45RA, CD27 and viability were sorted into four CD45RA/CD27 subsets. This clonotype was seen a handful of times. Antigen specificity is unknown. Germline CDR1 is SGDLS and CDR2 is YYNGEE. V lost 7 bases and J lost 0, with 14 bases in between. This CDR3 comprises 15 residues. Study-level points and caveats: Each distinct alpha or beta sequence counts as one clonotype.

Two oligonucleotides, mixed equimolar, formed the beta constant-region primer covering TRBC1 and TRBC2. Nested alpha and beta constant-region primers with the SP2 primer drove four PCR rounds on ligated cDNA. A single record per CDR3 protein comes from TCRdb applying MiXCR to the UMI-ligation and nested PCR reads. Of some 16,000 distinct CDR3 sequences in the sample, 8.5% to 9.5% are singletons; the top ten hold around 23%. Sequencing was carried out using central memory CD8+ T cells from blood. The chain recombines TRBV9 with TRBJ2-1; D perhaps matches TRBD2 (7 bases). The receptor's source is a human donor in good health. The CDR3 DNA follows: TGTGCCAGCGCTAGGGGGGGAAGCTCCTACAATGAGCAGTTCTTC. Protein product: CASARGGSSYNEQFF. The complete variable domain, with remaining parts taken from reference TRBV9 and TRBJ2-1, reads DSGVTQTPKHLITATGQRVTLRCSPRSGDLSVYWYQQSLDQGLQFLIQYYNGEERAKGNILERFSAQQFPDLHSELNLSSLELGDSALYFCASARGGSSYNEQFFGPGTRLTVL.